This TCR beta chain was sequenced in a study of blood T cell repertoires in COVID-19. The V and J ends lost 0 bases and 8 bases respectively, with 14 bases between them. Germline V CDR1 and CDR2: SGDLS, YYNGEE. The CDR3 consists of 15 residues. As processed by the authors: Estimation of nucleated cell counts relied on the amplification of reference gene primers. Repertoires were generated with immunoSEQ multiplex PCR, while TCRdb's copy carries only in-frame clones and drops some. For V, J and clone size, that table is used; D and trimming come from the DNA. The repertoire holds 65,000 to 85,000 clones, 85% to 90% seen once, with approximately 7.4% in the top ten.

The TCR comes from a man aged 45-65 years with active COVID-19. The chain has TRBV9 and TRBJ1-4; possible D gene TRBD1, 5 bases. The sequenced sample consisted of peripheral blood. The CDR3 region has the DNA TGTGCCAGCAGCGTAGCTCCAGGTACAGGAGAAAAACTGTTTTTT. It encodes CASSVAPGTGEKLFF.